This T cell receptor beta chain was sequenced in a study of blood T cell repertoires in COVID-19. Study at large: The cDNA or gDNA used as material had been derived from T cells, B-cell-depleted T cells, or PBMCs.

Data came from immunoSEQ multiplex PCR; TCRdb stores just in-frame clones and leaves some out. Among 81,000 or so clones listed, 75% to 85% were seen once. Seattle enrolled patients during active infection and tracked them longitudinally. Trimming took off 7 bases at V and 8 bases at J, with 17 bases between the two ends. Germline CDR1 SGHVS, CDR2 FQNEAQ. CDR3 length equals 14 residues. This clonotype was obtained from a middle-aged man with COVID-19, enrolled during active disease. The genes are TRBV7-8 and TRBJ1-4, with a possible D match to TRBD1 (5 bases). Sequencing input: peripheral blood. The CDR3 DNA reads as TGTGCCAGCAACCGGGGGGGGTACGGAGAAAAACTGTTTTTT. Translating it yields CASNRGGYGEKLFF.